Shown below are 20 T cell receptor beta chains from a single sample sequenced in a study of blood T cell repertoires in COVID-19. Assay used: immunoSEQ multiplex PCR; TCRdb lists only in-frame clones, some missing. The sample lists about 180,000 clones, about 80% occurring once. The source material was PBMCs or T cells enriched from blood (not recorded which). Receptors were obtained from a man aged 60 to 69 who had been exposed to COVID-19.

This clone was recorded once. J is TRBJ2-7 and V is TRBV19, with TRBD2 identical over 10 bases. This CDR3 is built from 15 residues. Germline CDR1 reads LNHDA; CDR2 reads SQIVND (reference sequence). Trimming took 3 bases from V and 4 from J; bases not matched to a gene: 6. CDR3 protein: CASSIRASGSYEQYF. The CDR3 DNA sequence: TGTGCCAGTAGTATTCGGGCTAGCGGGAGTTACGAGCAGTACTTC.

The CDR3 DNA follows: TGTGCCTGGAGTCCAGGGGGCGCGGCCAAAAACATTCAGTACTTC. It yields the protein CAWSPGGAAKNIQYF. J is TRBJ2-4 and V is TRBV30; TRBD1 aligns across 8 bases. The length of the CDR3 is 15 residues. Germline trimming cut 2 bases from V and 1 base from J; bases unmatched to any gene: 4. From germline, CDR1 is GTSNPN and CDR2 SVGIG (reference sequence).

In this sample, this clone turned up once. The chain is built from TRBV7-9 and TRBJ2-1; no firm D call. With 5 bases removed from V and 1 base from J, the gap between germline ends came to 12 bases. Looked up from germline, CDR1 is SEHNR and CDR2 is FQNEAQ (reference sequence). The CDR3 covers 15 residues. The CDR3 here is CASSTENPSYNEQFF. The DNA for the CDR3 is TGTGCCAGCAGCACTGAAAACCCATCCTACAATGAGCAGTTCTTC.

The chain joins TRBV21-1 to TRBJ2-1; TRBD2, the table's D call, was not compared with the DNA. TRBV21-1 is a listed pseudogene. CDR3 length equals 16 residues. The CDR3 bases are TGTGCCAGTCCTCCTGGGGGGGACTCCTTGATCGATGAGCAGTTCTTC. Translation gives CASPPGGDSLIDEQFF.

The chain couples TRBV7-2 to TRBJ2-4; D may be TRBD2 (5 bases). Per germline, CDR1 SGHTA and CDR2 FQGNSA. V lost 5 bases and J 6 bases, leaving 11 bases between the germline ends. The CDR3 is 13 amino acids. As DNA, the CDR3 is TGTGCCAGCAGCGCGCTGGACTTAAACATTCAGTACTTC. Protein product: CASSALDLNIQYF. Full variable domain (remainder filled in from reference TRBV7-2 and TRBJ2-4): GAGVSQSPSNKVTEKGKDVELRCDPISGHTALYWYRQSLGQGLEFLIYFQGNSAPDKSGLPSDRFSAERTGGSVSTLTIQRTQQEDSAVYLCASSALDLNIQYFGAGTRLSVL.

The V call is TRBV24-1, the J call TRBJ2-1, with TRBD1 matching over 10 bases. The ends lost 4 bases at V and 4 bases at J; junction bases unmatched: 3. CDR3 length: 15 amino acids. The germline V gene encodes CDR1 KGHDR and CDR2 SFDVKD. CDR3 loop: CATSDPGQGYNEQFF. CDR3 nucleotide sequence: TGTGCCACCAGTGACCCGGGACAGGGGTACAATGAGCAGTTCTTC.

The chain combines TRBV10-3 with TRBJ2-5; a weak D match, TRBD2 (6 bases). With 0 bases removed from V and 5 bases from J, the gap between germline ends came to 10 bases. This CDR3 comprises 14 residues. Looked up from germline, CDR1 is ENHRY and CDR2 is SYGVKD. The CDR3 nucleotides are TGTGCCATCAGTGAGTCGACTGGGAGGGAGACCCAGTACTTC. As protein: CAISESTGRETQYF.

The V gene is TRBV9, the J gene TRBJ1-1, with TRBD1 matching over 7 bases. Unmatched junction bases numbered 7, after V lost 4 bases and J lost 1 base. The germline CDR1 and CDR2 sequences are SGDLS and YYNGEE. The CDR3 length is 15 residues. The CDR3 bases are TGTGCCAGCAGCACTCGACAGGGCAAGAACACTGAAGCTTTCTTT. It yields the protein CASSTRQGKNTEAFF.

The CDR3 reads CAWSVQQGTDTQYF. Here the CDR3 DNA reads TGTGCCTGGAGTGTACAACAGGGGACAGATACGCAGTATTTT. The chain has TRBV30 and TRBJ2-3; 7 positions match TRBD1. CDR3 size: 14 residues. The germline CDR1 and CDR2 sequences are GTSNPN and SVGIG (reference sequence). With 0 bases clipped from V and 3 bases from J, the junction kept 3 bases outside the gene matches.

The V gene is TRBV7-3, the J gene TRBJ1-1, with a weak D call TRBD1 (5 bases). Germline V gene lookup returns CDR1 SGHTA and CDR2 FQGTGA. This CDR3 is built from 14 residues. Trimming left V 0 bases short and J 4 bases short, with 9 bases between. The CDR3 region is CASSLTGGGTEAFF. The CDR3 region has the DNA TGTGCCAGCAGCTTAACCGGGGGAGGCACTGAAGCTTTCTTT.

The chain carries TRBV28 and TRBJ1-3; D is unclear. The CDR3 spans 16 residues. V lost 10 bases, J lost 0 bases, and 19 bases lay in between. Germline lookup yields CDR1 MDHEN and CDR2 SYDVKM. In DNA, the CDR3 is TGTGCCACACACGACTCTTCCTGGAGCTCTGGAAACACCATATATTTT. Translating it yields CATHDSSWSSGNTIYF. The entire variable domain, with the rest obtained from reference TRBV28 and TRBJ1-3, is as follows: DVKVTQSSRYLVKRTGEKVFLECVQDMDHENMFWYRQDPGLGLRLIYFSYDVKMKEKGDIPEGYSVSREKKERFSLILESASTNQTSMYLCATHDSSWSSGNTIYFGEGSWLTVV.

V gene TRBV7-2 combines with J gene TRBJ2-7, with 8 bases that match TRBD1. The CDR3 consists of 14 residues. Unmatched junction bases numbered 3, after V lost 3 bases and J lost 2 bases. Germline V CDR1 and CDR2: SGHTA, FQGNSA. CDR3 residues: CASSFGTGTYEQYF. As DNA, the CDR3 is TGTGCCAGCAGCTTTGGGACAGGAACCTACGAGCAGTACTTC.

This clone was detected a few times. Likely a read error: the CDR3 ends without its conserved phenylalanine or tryptophan. The DNA is left out, because the CDR3 cannot be placed on it with certainty; the CDR3 is given as TCRdb lists it. The chain joins TRBV21-1 to TRBJ1-1. TRBV21-1 is given as a pseudogene. A total of 9 residues make up the CDR3, ends included. The CDR3 loop reads CASSKGSRV.

The genes are TRBV19 and TRBJ2-7; D ambiguous. The V end lost 1 base, the J end lost 0 bases, and 10 bases lay between the germline ends. The CDR3 extends over 15 amino acids. Germline-derived CDR1 and CDR2 are LNHDA and SQIVND (reference sequence). The CDR3 DNA sequence: TGTGCCAGTAGTATAGGGCGAAGGAGCTCCTACGAGCAGTACTTC. It codes for CASSIGRRSSYEQYF.

The V gene is TRBV5-1, the J gene TRBJ2-7, with D maybe TRBD2 (7 bases). Trimming pared 2 bases from V and 5 bases from J, leaving 14 bases between. Germline V gene data show CDR1 as SGHRS and CDR2 as YFSETQ. This CDR3 has 14 residues. The CDR3 loop reads CASSFTQGRDEQYF. The CDR3 coding sequence is TGCGCCAGCAGCTTCACGCAGGGGAGGGACGAGCAGTACTTC.

The chain joins TRBV25-1 to TRBJ2-7; D is unclear. V was trimmed by 4 bases and J by 6 bases, leaving 7 bases between them. Germline values: CDR1 MGHDK, CDR2 SYGVNS. This CDR3 spans 11 amino acids. The CDR3 region has the DNA TGTGCCAGCAGTGGGCCCTCCGAGCAGTACTTC. It translates to CASSGPSEQYF.

This clone was observed a few times. The chain uses TRBV7-2 and TRBJ2-1; D gene ambiguous. Trimming removed 1 base at V and 7 bases at J, with 11 bases between. The CDR3 has 14 amino acids. Per the germline V gene, CDR1 is SGHTA and CDR2 is FQGNSA. DNA for the CDR3: TGTGCCAGCAGCTTAGGAGCTAGAGGTAATGAGCAGTTCTTC. Protein: CASSLGARGNEQFF.

This clone appeared a few times. The chain has TRBV28 and TRBJ2-1; 9 bases map to TRBD1. V shed 3 bases, J shed 4 bases, and the junction held 4 bases outside the gene matches. This CDR3 is 15 amino acids long. Per germline, CDR1 MDHEN and CDR2 SYDVKM. The CDR3 spells CASSLGTGRYNEQFF. The CDR3 DNA reads as TGTGCCAGCAGTTTGGGGACAGGGCGGTACAATGAGCAGTTCTTC.

The rearrangement joins TRBV18 to TRBJ2-3; TRBD2 agrees at 9 bases. V lost 2 bases, J lost 5 bases, and 11 bases stayed unmatched. The CDR3 consists of 17 residues. CDR1 is KGHSH and CDR2 is LQKENI in the germline V gene. CDR3 amino acids: CASSPTGIAGVVDTQYF. DNA of the CDR3: TGTGCCAGCTCACCAACAGGAATAGCGGGAGTGGTAGATACGCAGTATTTT.

This sequence joins TRBV9 and TRBJ1-1, with a weak D call TRBD1 (5 bases). Germline CDR1 and CDR2: SGDLS and YYNGEE. The CDR3 totals 15 residues. V was clipped by 0 bases and J by 5 bases, with 14 bases between them. This CDR3 is CASSVGAGLGTEAFF. CDR3 DNA: TGTGCCAGCAGCGTAGGGGCAGGGTTGGGGACTGAAGCTTTCTTT.